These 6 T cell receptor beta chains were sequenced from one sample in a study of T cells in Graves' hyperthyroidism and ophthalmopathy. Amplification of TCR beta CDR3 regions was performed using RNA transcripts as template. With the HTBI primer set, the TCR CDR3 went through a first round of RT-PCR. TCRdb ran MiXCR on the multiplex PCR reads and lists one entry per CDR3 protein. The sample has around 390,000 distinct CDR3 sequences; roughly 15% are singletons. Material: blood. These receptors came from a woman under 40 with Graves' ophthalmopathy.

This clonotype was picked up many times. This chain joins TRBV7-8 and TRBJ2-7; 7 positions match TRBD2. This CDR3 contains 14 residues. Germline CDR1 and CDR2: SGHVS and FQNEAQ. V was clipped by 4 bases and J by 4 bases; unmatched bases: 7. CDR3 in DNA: TGTGCCAGCAGCTCCGGGACTACCCGTTACGAGCAGTACTTC. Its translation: CASSSGTTRYEQYF.

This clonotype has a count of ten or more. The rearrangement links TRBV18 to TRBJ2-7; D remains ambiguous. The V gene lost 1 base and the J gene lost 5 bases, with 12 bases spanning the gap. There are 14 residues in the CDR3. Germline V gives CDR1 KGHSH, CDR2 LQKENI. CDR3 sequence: CASSPLRSRDEQYF. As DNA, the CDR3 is TGTGCCAGCTCACCACTGAGGTCAAGGGACGAGCAGTACTTC.

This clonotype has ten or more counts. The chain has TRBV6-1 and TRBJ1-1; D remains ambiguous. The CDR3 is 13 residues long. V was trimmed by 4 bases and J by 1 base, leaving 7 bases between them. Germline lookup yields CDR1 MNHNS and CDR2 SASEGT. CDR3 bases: TGTGCCAGCAGTGTGGCAGAGAACACTGAAGCTTTCTTT. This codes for CASSVAENTEAFF.

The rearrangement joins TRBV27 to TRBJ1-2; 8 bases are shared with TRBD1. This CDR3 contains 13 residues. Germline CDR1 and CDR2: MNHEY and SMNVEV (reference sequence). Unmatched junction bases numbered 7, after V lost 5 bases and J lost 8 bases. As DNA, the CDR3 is TGTGCCAGCAGTCGCGCAGGGGGCGCGGGCTACACCTTC. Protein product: CASSRAGGAGYTF.

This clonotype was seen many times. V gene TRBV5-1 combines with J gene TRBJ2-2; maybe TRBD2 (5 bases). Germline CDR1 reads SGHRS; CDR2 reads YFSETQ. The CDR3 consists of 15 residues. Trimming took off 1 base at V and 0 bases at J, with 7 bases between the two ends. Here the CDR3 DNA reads TGCGCCAGCAGCTTGCTGGGAGCGAACACCGGGGAGCTGTTTTTT. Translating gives CASSLLGANTGELFF. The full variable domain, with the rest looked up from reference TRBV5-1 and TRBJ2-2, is KAGVTQTPRYLIKTRGQQVTLSCSPISGHRSVSWYQQTPGQGLQFLFEYFSETQRNKGNFPGRFSGRQFSNSRSEMNVSTLELGDSALYLCASSLLGANTGELFFGEGSRLTVL.

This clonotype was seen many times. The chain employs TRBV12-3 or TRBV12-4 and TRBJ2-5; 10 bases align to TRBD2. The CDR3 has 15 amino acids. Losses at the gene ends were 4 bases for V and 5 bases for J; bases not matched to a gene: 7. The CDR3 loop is CASSSQRGGQETQYF. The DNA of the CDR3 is TGTGCCAGCAGTTCACAGCGGGGGGGCCAGGAGACCCAGTACTTC.